One TCR beta chain is described in this entry. With 3 bases removed from V and 6 bases from J, the gap between germline ends came to 12 bases. CDR3 length: 13 residues. The germline gives CDR1 SGHRS, CDR2 YFSETQ. This specimen belongs to a study of blood T cell repertoires in COVID-19. The table came from immunoSEQ multiplex PCR; TCRdb's copy has only in-frame clones and leaves some out. This sample has around 50,000 clones; approximately 78% occur once, and the top ten carry 5.8%. Those who participated ranged in age from roughly 18 to 100 years and resided in 24 US areas. V and J are TRBV5-1 and TRBJ1-1; D is ambiguous. The specimen sequenced was PBMCs or T cells enriched from blood (not recorded which). The TCR originated in a woman aged 45-65 years with acute COVID-19. The CDR3 sequence is CASSSMGGSEAFF. In DNA, the CDR3 is TGCGCCAGCAGCTCCATGGGCGGGTCTGAAGCTTTCTTT.